This entry features one T cell receptor beta chain sequence. Its antigen is not yet known. No much larger clonotype is one base removed from it; base qualities were not supplied. The source of the sample is a study of cytomegalovirus exposure and HLA in healthy donors (dated by TCRdb to 2016 to 2017). Study-wide context: An earlier analysis of approximately 600 of the donors reported more than 250 Gb of sequence data and 100 million to 140 million unique TCR beta sequences from about 179 million T cells. An early release covering roughly 580 HLA-typed donors comprised about 300 gigabases of sequencing data and around 85 million unique TCR sequences. Of the 300 to 450 genotyped donors, 65% to 90% were placed in the genetic ancestry cluster associated with self-reported Caucasian donors. The aim of the study was to test whether cataloging public T cell receptors could identify signatures of past pathogen exposure. The T cell repertoires of some 670 subjects were profiled by immunosequencing and related to cytomegalovirus serostatus. Along with the roughly 700-subject first cohort, a separate validation cohort of over a hundred different subjects was used. To predict cytomegalovirus infection status, the study combined high-throughput TCR immunosequencing, statistical association of individual TCRs with disease status, and machine learning. To study patterns of TCR occurrence, a later analysis re-analyzed previously published TCR beta repertoires from 500 to 850 donors and added high-resolution HLA genotyping. In the later analysis, no new phenotypic data were used to find candidate immune exposures; instead, reliance was placed on TCR beta sequences and their occurrence across donors. An earlier analysis of 587 of the donors used high-throughput TCR beta sequencing to judge whether each TCR beta V gene segment behaved as functional or pseudogenic. Donor age, sex, ethnicity and CMV serostatus were collected together with the repertoire data. A later genetic analysis took genome-wide SNP genotypes for about three fifths of the 666 donors and used that subset as a discovery cohort. All discovery cohort repertoires had been generated using a single sequencing platform. Class I and class II HLA loci were covered by the typing at four-digit resolution. Typing coverage differed by locus: A, B, C, DRB1 and DQB1 were typed in about 629-640 donors, DQA1 in 522, DPA1 in some 610, and DPB1 in just under 480. Because of strong linkage in the cohort, roughly five DR-DQ haplotypes were treated as single units for association and clustering. Among 398 genotyped donors of the cohort, an average of about 240,000 unique TCR beta nucleotide sequences were sequenced per donor, around 20% of them non-productive.

The cohort was made up of roughly 670 healthy bone marrow donors. At the time of sampling, all cohort members were nominally healthy, though unrecorded immune exposures were likely present. The donor tested CMV seropositive, placing the donor among the approximately 290 seropositive members of the cohort. Every donor gave a peripheral blood sample, and the peripheral blood mononuclear cells from that sample were used for TCR beta sequencing. Genomic DNA extraction from the blood cell samples was performed with the Qiagen DNeasy Blood Extraction Kit. Library method: the immunoSEQ multiplex PCR assay. For the multiplex PCR, a mixture combining 60 forward primers for TCR Vbeta segments and 13 reverse primers for TCR Jbeta segments was used. A multiplex PCR assay on genomic DNA amplified the CDR3 region of rearranged TCR beta genes. Amplified TCR beta libraries were sequenced as 87-base-pair reads on the Illumina HiSeq System. As for how the authors treated the data: A later analysis counted tens of millions of unique TCR beta chains across the roughly 700 repertoires, and some 11 million of these chains were shared by at least two donors. A nearest-neighbor algorithm error-corrected the raw reads and collapsed the reads into unique sequences, merging closely related sequences to remove PCR and sequencing errors. To assign V, D and J gene segments, CDR3 sequences were aligned to IMGT reference sequences. For a sequence to be retained, a match of at least six nucleotides was required to both a V gene segment and a J gene segment. Rearrangements were called productive when the CDR3 lacked stop codons and stayed in frame with V and J; all others were non-productive. CDR3 was defined according to IMGT convention as the region running from the second conserved V-encoded cysteine to the conserved J-encoded phenylalanine. In an earlier analysis of around 570 of the donors, sequences lacking an unambiguous match to a single V gene segment were excluded. In an earlier analysis of some 590 of the donors, a V segment was called functional when productive rearrangements were above 56.7%, and segregating when the standard deviation between donors exceeded 5%. A statistical classification framework was developed to diagnose cytomegalovirus status using the catalog of TCR beta chain sequences. V and J gene assignment, in a later analysis, came from comparing TCR nucleotide sequences with IMGT/GENE-DB human TR gene sequences. The TCRdist pipeline was used in a later analysis to assign CDR3 sequences and most-parsimonious VDJ recombination scenarios. In a later analysis, each TCR beta chain was defined by its CDR3 amino acid sequence together with its V-gene family, and reads lacking a unique V-gene family were excluded. A later analysis removed 500 to 600 highly shared, low-generation-probability nucleotide sequences to deal with suspected cross-contamination and a sequencing artifact. In a later analysis, a clonal expansion index for each public chain was calculated from normalized within-repertoire ranks of inferred template counts. A later analysis computed generation probabilities with a VDJ recombination model fitted to out-of-frame rearrangements, and checked the results against IGoR. A later analysis scored TCR-TCR, TCR-HLA and TCR-CMV co-occurrence with hypergeometric tests, applying a repertoire-size bias correction to TCR pairs. In a later analysis, false discovery rates were estimated by permuting HLA or CMV assignments 20 times. In a later analysis, co-occurring TCRs were grouped with DBSCAN, and TCRdist sequence similarity was added when clustering was performed within HLA-allele-positive subsets. Co-occurrence clustering excluded repertoires with fewer than 30,000 or more than 120,000 public chains, plus five with anomalous nucleotide sharing. This immuneACCESS table, as held by TCRdb, lists in-frame sequences with V and J called but not all clones. Of the missing ones, under half trace to an unresolved V gene in checked studies; the others have no known cause. Clonal size and the V and J genes are those of that table, whereas D and trimming came from the DNA. The sample has about 210,000 clones on record, approximately 82% of them singletons. The ten largest account for roughly 10% of the sample.

On the study overall, not on this receptor specifically: A later genetic analysis reported fewer N-insertions in productive TCRs among donors in an Asian-associated ancestry cluster than the roughly 700-donor mean. Strong co-occurrence of HLA alleles, especially DR and DQ, made assigning TCR associations to individual alleles difficult. Immune exposure information for the cohort was limited to CMV serostatus. In the study, some 160 TCR beta chains were listed as associated with cytomegalovirus. A later genetic analysis associated a missense DCLRE1C variant with V-gene and J-gene trimming of TCR beta chains, and an independent cohort replicated the association. Linkage disequilibrium might explain the correlated functional status among segregating V segments, but an unknown experimental factor could not be ruled out. According to a later analysis, parvovirus B19, influenza, CMV and Epstein-Barr virus appeared linked to several top co-occurrence clusters. In vitro tests confirmed that three of the cytomegalovirus-associated TCR beta chains recognize cytomegalovirus antigens. Because HLA typing was missing for some donors at each locus, association tests included only the typed subset. In this cohort, only TCR beta chains were sequenced, and detectable features were limited by the absence of alpha or paired-chain data. Roughly uniform sequencing depth across donors was assumed in presence/absence analyses, although this assumption may not hold. Most TCR sequences were observed very rarely across donors, whereas some public TCRs were present in many individuals. According to a later analysis, most CMV-associated TCR beta chains appeared to be HLA-restricted, and the HLA associations seemed to be driven largely by CMV exposure. In a later analysis, HLA-associated TCR beta chains were found to be more clonally expanded and to have lower generation probabilities than equally common non-associated chains. The authors suggested that the approach could potentially be extended to other disease states and immunological phenotypes. The classifier was reported to diagnose cytomegalovirus status with high specificity and sensitivity in both the original and validation cohorts. About 17 rarely observed V segments, including chromosome 9 orphons, were excluded from the earlier analysis of several hundred of the donors because counts were too low. According to a later analysis, TCR association rates differed among HLA loci, with DRB1 alleles showing the most associated TCRs and HLA-C alleles showing the fewest. A further reported finding was that TCR beta sequences accurately predicted the HLA-A and HLA-B alleles for most subjects in the first cohort. The sequencing pipeline was judged likely to have produced a cluster of highly shared sequence variants as a technical artifact. At a false discovery rate of 0.05, a later analysis linked 16,951 TCR beta sequences to specific HLA alleles. An earlier analysis of approximately 590 of the donors showed that most TCR beta V segments appeared in productive rearrangements either about 90% or about 30% of the time, which broadly matched IMGT annotations.

Source material: PBMCs. The TCR originated in a woman in her 50s in good health and CMV-seropositive.

The nucleotide sequence reads as follows: TGTGCCAGTAGTACGAACCAGGGTGGCGAGCAGTACTTC. This yields the protein CASSTNQGGEQYF. The sequence joins TRBV19 to TRBJ2-7, and perhaps TRBD1 as D gene, on 5 matching bases. Trimming removed 4 bases from V and 6 bases from J, leaving 13 bases between the germline ends. The CDR1 and CDR2 encoded by the germline V gene (reference sequence) are LNHDA and SQIVND. There are 13 amino acids in the CDR3, from cysteine to phenylalanine inclusive. Only the CDR3 DNA stays, 39 bases, in frame from base 1. Outside the CDR3, residues come from the reference TRBV19 and TRBJ2-7 proteins, so the full variable domain is: DGGITQSPKYLFRKEGQNVTLSCEQNLNHDAMYWYRQDPGQGLRLIYYSQIVNDFQKGDIAEGYSVSREKKESFPLTVTSAQKNPTAFYLCASSTNQGGEQYFGPGTRLTVT.